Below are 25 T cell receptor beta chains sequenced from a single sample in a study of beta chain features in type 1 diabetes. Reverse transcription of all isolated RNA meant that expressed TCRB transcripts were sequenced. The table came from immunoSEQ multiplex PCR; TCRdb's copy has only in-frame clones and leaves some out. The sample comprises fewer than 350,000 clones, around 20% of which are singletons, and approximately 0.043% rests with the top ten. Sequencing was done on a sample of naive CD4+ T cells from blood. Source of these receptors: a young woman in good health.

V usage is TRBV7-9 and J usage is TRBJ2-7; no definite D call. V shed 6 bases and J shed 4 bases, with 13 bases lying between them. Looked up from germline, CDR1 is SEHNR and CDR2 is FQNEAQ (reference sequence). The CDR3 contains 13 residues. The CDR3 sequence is CASSSLEAYEQYF. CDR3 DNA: TGTGCCAGCAGTTCCCTAGAAGCGTACGAGCAGTACTTC.

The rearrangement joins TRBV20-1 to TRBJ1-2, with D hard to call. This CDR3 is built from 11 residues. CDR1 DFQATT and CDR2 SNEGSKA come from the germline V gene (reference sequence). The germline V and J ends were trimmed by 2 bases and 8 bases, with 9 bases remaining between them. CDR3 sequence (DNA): TGCAGTGCTAGAAAAGCCCAAGGCTACACCTTC. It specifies CSARKAQGYTF.

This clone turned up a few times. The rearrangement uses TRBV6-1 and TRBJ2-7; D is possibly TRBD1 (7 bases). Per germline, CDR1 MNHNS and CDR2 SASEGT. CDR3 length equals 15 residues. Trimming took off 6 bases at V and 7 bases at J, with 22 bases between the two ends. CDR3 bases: TGTGCCAGCAGGCCAGGGGGGACACCCTCTGGTGAGCAGTACTTC. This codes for CASRPGGTPSGEQYF.

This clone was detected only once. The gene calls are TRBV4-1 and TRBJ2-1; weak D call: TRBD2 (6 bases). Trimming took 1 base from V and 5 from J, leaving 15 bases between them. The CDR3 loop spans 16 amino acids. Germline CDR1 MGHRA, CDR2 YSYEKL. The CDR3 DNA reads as TGCGCCAGCAGCCAAGTTGGACTAACCCTAAACAATGAGCAGTTCTTC. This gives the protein CASSQVGLTLNNEQFF.

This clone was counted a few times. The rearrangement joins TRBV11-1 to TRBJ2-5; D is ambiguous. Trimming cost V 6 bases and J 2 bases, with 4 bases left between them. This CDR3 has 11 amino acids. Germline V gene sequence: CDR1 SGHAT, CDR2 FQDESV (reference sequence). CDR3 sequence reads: CASSRQETQYF. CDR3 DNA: TGTGCCAGCAGTCGTCAAGAGACCCAGTACTTC. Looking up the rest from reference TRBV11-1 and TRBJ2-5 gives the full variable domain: EAEVAQSPRYKITEKSQAVAFWCDPISGHATLYWYRQILGQGPELLVQFQDESVVDDSQLPKDRFSAERLKGVDSTLKIQPAELGDSAMYLCASSRQETQYFGPGTRLLVL.

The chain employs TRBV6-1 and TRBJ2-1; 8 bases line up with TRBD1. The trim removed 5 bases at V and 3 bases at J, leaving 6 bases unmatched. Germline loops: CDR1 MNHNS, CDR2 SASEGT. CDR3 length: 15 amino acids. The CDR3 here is CASSHDRGFYNEQFF. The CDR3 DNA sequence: TGTGCCAGCAGTCATGACAGGGGATTCTACAATGAGCAGTTCTTC.

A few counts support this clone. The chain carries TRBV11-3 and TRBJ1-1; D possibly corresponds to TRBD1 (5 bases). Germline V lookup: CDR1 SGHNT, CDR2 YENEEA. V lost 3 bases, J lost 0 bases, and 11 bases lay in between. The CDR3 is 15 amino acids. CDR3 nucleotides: TGTGCCAGCAGCTTGGGGAGGGGCATGAACACTGAAGCTTTCTTT. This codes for CASSLGRGMNTEAFF. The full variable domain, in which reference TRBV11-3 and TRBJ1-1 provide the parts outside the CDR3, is EAGVVQSPRYKIIEKKQPVAFWCNPISGHNTLYWYLQNLGQGPELLIRYENEEAVDDSQLPKDRFSAERLKGVDSTLKIQPAELGDSAVYLCASSLGRGMNTEAFFGQGTRLTVV.

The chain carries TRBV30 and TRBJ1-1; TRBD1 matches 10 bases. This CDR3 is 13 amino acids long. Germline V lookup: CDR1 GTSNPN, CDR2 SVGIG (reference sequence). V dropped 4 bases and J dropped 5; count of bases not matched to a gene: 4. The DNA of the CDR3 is TGTGCCTGGAAGGGGGACAGGGGAACTGAAGCTTTCTTT. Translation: CAWKGDRGTEAFF.

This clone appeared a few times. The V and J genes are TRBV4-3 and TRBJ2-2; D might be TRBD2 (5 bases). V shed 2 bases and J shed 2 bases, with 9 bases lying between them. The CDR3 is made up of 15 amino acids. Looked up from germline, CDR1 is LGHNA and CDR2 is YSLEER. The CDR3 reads CASSQLGRNTGELFF. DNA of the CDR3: TGCGCCAGCAGCCAACTTGGGAGAAACACCGGGGAGCTGTTTTTT.

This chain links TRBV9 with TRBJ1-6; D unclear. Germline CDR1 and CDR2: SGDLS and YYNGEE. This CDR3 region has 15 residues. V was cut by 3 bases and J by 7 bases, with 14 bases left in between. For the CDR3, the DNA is TGTGCCAGCAGCGGTAGGTCGGGTCGAAATTCACCCCTCCACTTT. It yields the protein CASSGRSGRNSPLHF.

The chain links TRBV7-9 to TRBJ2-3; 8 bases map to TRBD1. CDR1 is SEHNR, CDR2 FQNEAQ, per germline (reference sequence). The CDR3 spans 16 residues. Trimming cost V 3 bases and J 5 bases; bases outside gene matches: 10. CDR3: CASSFSAQGALDTQYF. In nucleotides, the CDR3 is TGTGCCAGCAGCTTCTCCGCCCAGGGGGCATTAGATACGCAGTATTTT.

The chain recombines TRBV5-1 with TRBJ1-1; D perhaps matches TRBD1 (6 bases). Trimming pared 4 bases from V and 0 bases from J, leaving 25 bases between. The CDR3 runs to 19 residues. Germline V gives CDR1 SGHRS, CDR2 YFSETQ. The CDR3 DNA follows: TGCGCCAGCAGCCCGGGAGGGAGGGGGGCCGGTTACATGAACACTGAAGCTTTCTTT. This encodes CASSPGGRGAGYMNTEAFF.

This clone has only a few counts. This chain's CDR3 is CASSYEGQGAYEQFF. Here the CDR3 DNA reads TGTGCCAGCAGTTACGAGGGACAGGGGGCTTATGAGCAGTTCTTC. The chain couples TRBV27 to TRBJ2-1; 12 bases line up with TRBD1. Germline trimming cut 4 bases from V and 8 bases from J; bases unmatched to any gene: 6. Germline V CDR1 and CDR2: MNHEY, SMNVEV (reference sequence). The CDR3 loop spans 15 amino acids.

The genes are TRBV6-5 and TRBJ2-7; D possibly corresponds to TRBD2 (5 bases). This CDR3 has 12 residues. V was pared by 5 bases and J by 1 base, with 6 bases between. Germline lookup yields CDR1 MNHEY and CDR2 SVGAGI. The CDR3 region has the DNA TGTGCCAGCAGTCAGCGGTCCTACGAGCAGTACTTC. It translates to CASSQRSYEQYF.

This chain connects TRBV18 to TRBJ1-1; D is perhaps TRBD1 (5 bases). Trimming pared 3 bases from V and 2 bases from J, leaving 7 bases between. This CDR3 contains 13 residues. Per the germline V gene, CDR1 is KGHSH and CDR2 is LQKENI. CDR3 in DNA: TGTGCCAGCTCACCCAGGGATAACACTGAAGCTTTCTTT. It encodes CASSPRDNTEAFF.

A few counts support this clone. CDR3 bases: TGTGCCAGCAGCATCGCCGGGTTCGGGAATTCACCCCTCCACTTT. Translation: CASSIAGFGNSPLHF. V usage is TRBV9 and J usage is TRBJ1-6, with D unclear. The CDR3 has 15 residues. V was cut by 4 bases and J by 7 bases, with 15 bases left in between. Germline V CDR1 and CDR2: SGDLS, YYNGEE. Together with reference TRBV9 and TRBJ1-6, the CDR3 gives the full variable domain: DSGVTQTPKHLITATGQRVTLRCSPRSGDLSVYWYQQSLDQGLQFLIQYYNGEERAKGNILERFSAQQFPDLHSELNLSSLELGDSALYFCASSIAGFGNSPLHFGNGTRLTVT.

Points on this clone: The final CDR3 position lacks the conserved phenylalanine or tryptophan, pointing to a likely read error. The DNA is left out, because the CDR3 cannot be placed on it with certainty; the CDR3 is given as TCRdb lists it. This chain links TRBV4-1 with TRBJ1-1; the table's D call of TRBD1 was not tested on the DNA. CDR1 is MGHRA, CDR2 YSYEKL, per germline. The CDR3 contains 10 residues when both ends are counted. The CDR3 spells CASSQRQGSS.

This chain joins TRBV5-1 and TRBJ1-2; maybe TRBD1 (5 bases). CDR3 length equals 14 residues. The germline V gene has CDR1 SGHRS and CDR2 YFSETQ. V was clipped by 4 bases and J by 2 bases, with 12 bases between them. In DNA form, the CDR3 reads TGCGCCAGCAGCAATCAGGGCGCCAACTATGGCTACACCTTC. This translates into CASSNQGANYGYTF.

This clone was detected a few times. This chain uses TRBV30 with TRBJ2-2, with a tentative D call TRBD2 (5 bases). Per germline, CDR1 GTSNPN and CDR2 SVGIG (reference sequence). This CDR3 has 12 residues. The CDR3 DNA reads TGTGTTCTAGCAGTGAACACCGGGGAGCTGTTTTTT. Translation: CVLAVNTGELFF.

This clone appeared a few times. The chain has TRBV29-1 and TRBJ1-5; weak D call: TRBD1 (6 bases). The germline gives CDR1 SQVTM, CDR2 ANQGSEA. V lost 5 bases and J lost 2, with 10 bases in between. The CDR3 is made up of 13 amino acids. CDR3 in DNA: TGCAGCGTTCGGGACACAGGCAATCAGCCCCAGCATTTT. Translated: CSVRDTGNQPQHF.

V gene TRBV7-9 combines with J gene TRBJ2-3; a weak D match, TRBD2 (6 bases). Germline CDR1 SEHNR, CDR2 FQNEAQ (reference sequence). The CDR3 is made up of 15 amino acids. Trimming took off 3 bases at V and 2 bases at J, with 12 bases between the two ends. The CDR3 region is CASSFLAGPTDTQYF. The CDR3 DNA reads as TGTGCCAGCAGCTTTCTCGCGGGACCCACAGATACGCAGTATTTT.

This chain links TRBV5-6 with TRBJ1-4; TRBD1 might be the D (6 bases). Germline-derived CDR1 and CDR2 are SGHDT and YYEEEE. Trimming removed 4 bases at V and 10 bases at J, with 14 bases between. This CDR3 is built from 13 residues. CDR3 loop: CASSQGRGGKLFF. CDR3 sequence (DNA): TGTGCCAGCAGCCAGGGGCGGGGGGGAAAACTGTTTTTT.

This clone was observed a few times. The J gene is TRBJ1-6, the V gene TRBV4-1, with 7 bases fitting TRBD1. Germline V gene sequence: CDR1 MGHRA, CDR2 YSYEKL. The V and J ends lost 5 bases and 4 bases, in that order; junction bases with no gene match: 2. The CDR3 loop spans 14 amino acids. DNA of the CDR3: TGCGCCAGCAGCGGGACAGTTTATAATTCACCCCTCCACTTT. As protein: CASSGTVYNSPLHF.

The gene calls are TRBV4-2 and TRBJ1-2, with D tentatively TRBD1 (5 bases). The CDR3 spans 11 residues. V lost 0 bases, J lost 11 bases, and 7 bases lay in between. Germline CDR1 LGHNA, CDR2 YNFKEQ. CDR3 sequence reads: CASSQDRAYTF. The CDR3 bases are TGTGCCAGCAGCCAAGACAGGGCATACACCTTC.

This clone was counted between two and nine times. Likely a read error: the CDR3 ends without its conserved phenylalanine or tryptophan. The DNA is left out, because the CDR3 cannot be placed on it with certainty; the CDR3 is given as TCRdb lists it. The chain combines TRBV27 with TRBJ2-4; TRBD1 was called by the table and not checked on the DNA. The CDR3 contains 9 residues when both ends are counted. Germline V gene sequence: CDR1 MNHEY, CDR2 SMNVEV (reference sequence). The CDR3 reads CASSTHTGR.